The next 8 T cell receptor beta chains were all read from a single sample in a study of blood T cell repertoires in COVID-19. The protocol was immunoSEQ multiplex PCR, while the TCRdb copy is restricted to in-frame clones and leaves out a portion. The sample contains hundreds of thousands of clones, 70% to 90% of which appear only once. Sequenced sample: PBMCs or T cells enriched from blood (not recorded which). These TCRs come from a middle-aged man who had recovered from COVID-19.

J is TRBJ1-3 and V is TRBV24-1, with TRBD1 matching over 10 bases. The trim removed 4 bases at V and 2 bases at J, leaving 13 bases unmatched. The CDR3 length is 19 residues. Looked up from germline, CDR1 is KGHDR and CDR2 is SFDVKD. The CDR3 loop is CATSDTGTGEGEAGNTIYF. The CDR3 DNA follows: TGTGCCACCAGTGACACCGGGACAGGGGAAGGGGAAGCTGGAAACACCATATATTTT.

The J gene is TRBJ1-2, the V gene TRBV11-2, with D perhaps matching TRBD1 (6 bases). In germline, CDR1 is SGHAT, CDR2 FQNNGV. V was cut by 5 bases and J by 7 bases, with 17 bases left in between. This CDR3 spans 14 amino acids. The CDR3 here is CASSVLTGRGGYTF. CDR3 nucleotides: TGTGCCAGCAGCGTACTAACAGGGCGTGGTGGCTACACCTTC.

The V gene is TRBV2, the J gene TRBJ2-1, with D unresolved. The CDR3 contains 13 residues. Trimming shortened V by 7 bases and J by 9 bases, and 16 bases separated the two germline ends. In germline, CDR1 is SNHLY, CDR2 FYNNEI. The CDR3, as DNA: TGTGCCAGCACGATGGGCGTAGTGGGTGAGCAGTTCTTC. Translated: CASTMGVVGEQFF. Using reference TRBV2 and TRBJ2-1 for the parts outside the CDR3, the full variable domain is EPEVTQTPSHQVTQMGQEVILRCVPISNHLYFYWYRQILGQKVEFLVSFYNNEISEKSEIFDDQFSVERPDGSNFTLKIRSTKLEDSAMYFCASTMGVVGEQFFGPGTRLTVL.

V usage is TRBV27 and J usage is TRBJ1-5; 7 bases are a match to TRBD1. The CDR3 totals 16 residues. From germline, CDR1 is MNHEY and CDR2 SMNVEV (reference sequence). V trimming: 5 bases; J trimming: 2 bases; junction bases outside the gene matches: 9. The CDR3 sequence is CASSPSTGLRNQPQHF. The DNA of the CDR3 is TGTGCCAGCAGTCCCTCGACAGGGCTTCGCAATCAGCCCCAGCATTTT.

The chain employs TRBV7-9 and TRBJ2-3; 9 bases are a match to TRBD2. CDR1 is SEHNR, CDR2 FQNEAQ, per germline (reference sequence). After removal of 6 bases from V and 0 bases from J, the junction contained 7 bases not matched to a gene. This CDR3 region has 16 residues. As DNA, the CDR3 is TGTGCCAGCAGTCCGACTAGCGGAAAAAGCACAGATACGCAGTATTTT. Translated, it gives CASSPTSGKSTDTQYF.

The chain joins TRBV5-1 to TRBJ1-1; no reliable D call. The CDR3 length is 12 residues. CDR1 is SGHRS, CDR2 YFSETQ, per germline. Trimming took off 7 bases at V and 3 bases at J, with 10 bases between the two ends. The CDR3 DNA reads TGCGCCAGCGCTGGAGACTACACTGAAGCTTTCTTT. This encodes CASAGDYTEAFF.

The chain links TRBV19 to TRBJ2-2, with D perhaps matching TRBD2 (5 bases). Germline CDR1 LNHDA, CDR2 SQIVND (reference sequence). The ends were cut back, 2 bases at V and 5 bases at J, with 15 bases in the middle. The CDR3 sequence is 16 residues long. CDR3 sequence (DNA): TGTGCCAGTAGTATATCACCGGCCTCGGGGACCGGGGAGCTGTTTTTT. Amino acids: CASSISPASGTGELFF.

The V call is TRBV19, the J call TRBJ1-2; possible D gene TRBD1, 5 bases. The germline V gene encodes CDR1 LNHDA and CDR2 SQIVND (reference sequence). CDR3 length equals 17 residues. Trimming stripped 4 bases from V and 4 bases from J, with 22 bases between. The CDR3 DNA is TGTGCCAGTAGTACCCTGGCCGCCGGGGGACGGGGCTATGGCTACACCTTC. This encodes CASSTLAAGGRGYGYTF.